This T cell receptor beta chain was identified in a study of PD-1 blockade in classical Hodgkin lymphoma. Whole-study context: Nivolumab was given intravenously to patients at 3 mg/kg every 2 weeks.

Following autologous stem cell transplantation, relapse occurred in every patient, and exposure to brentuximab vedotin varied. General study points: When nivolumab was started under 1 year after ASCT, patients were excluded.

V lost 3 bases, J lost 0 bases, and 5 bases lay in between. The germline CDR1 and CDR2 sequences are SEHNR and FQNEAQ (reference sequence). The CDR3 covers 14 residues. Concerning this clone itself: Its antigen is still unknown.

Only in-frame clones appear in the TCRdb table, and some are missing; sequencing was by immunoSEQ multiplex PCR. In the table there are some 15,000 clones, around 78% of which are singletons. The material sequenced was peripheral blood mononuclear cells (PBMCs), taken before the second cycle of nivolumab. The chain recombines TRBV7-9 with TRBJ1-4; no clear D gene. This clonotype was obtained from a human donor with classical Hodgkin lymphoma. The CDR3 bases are TGTGCCAGCAGCTTTCGTACAACTAATGAAAAACTGTTTTTT. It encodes CASSFRTTNEKLFF.